This T cell receptor beta chain originates from a study of blood T cells in healthy people across ages. The ends were cut back, 6 bases at V and 0 bases at J, with 12 bases in the middle. This CDR3 is built from 14 residues. Per the germline V gene, CDR1 is SEHNR and CDR2 is FQNEAQ (reference sequence). This clonotype was observed a handful of times. It was with a sample-barcoded 5' primer and a J-beta primer mix that a second PCR of roughly 7 to 12 cycles was run. A 12-random-nucleotide template-switch adaptor tagged each cDNA molecule. Each CDR3 protein is one row after TCRdb ran MiXCR on the 5' RACE reads. Counted here are hundreds of thousands of distinct CDR3 sequences, around 50% occurring once; the ten biggest clones make up roughly 25%.

The TCR was taken from a man in his forties or fifties in good health. The specimen sequenced was blood. The gene calls are TRBV7-9 and TRBJ2-7; a weak D match, TRBD2 (5 bases). The CDR3 DNA follows: TGTGCCAGCAGAACAACTGGGAGCTCCTACGAGCAGTACTTC. Its translation is CASRTTGSSYEQYF.